The 9 T cell receptor beta chains in this list originate from one sample, sequenced in a study of blood T cells in healthy people across ages. Next came a second PCR, run for about 7 to 12 cycles, which used a sample-barcoded 5' primer along with a J-beta primer mix. TCRdb redid the calling of the 5' RACE reads with MiXCR, one entry per CDR3 protein. The data show 2 million or so distinct CDR3 sequences, just under 50% seen once. What was sequenced was blood. The receptors shown here come from a woman aged 40 to 50 in good health.

The chain has TRBV10-3 and TRBJ1-1; D is unclear. This CDR3 region has 13 residues. Trimming removed 6 bases at V and 3 bases at J, with 11 bases between. Germline CDR1 ENHRY, CDR2 SYGVKD. CDR3 DNA sequence: TGTGCCATCAGAGCTAACCCGGACACTGAAGCTTTCTTT. Amino acid sequence: CAIRANPDTEAFF.

The J gene is TRBJ1-2, the V gene TRBV4-3; no firm D call. The CDR3 sequence is 15 residues long. Germline V gives CDR1 LGHNA, CDR2 YSLEER. V was cut by 3 bases and J by 5 bases, with 16 bases left in between. The CDR3 is CASSQRPGDKYGYTF. CDR3 nucleotides: TGCGCCAGCAGCCAGAGACCCGGTGACAAATATGGCTACACCTTC.

In this sample, this clonotype turned up a few times. V and J are TRBV3-1 and TRBJ2-5, with 8 bases that match TRBD1. The CDR3 is made up of 13 amino acids. Germline V gene lookup returns CDR1 LGHDT and CDR2 YNNKEL (reference sequence). V was clipped by 6 bases and J by 2 bases; unmatched bases: 2. The CDR3 spells CASRDRVQETQYF. The CDR3 DNA sequence: TGTGCCAGCAGGGACAGGGTACAAGAGACCCAGTACTTC.

This clonotype was detected only once. The rearrangement uses TRBV27 and TRBJ2-7; tentative D call: TRBD1 (7 bases). V lost 6 bases and J 0 bases, leaving 18 bases between the germline ends. The germline gives CDR1 MNHEY, CDR2 SMNVEV (reference sequence). The CDR3 spans 16 residues. CDR3 loop: CASSSAGQTSSYEQYF. The DNA of the CDR3 is TGTGCCAGCAGCAGCGCGGGACAGACGAGCTCCTACGAGCAGTACTTC.

The chain recombines TRBV20-1 with TRBJ2-3; the D gene is possibly TRBD2 (5 bases). Germline V CDR1 and CDR2: DFQATT, SNEGSKA (reference sequence). The V end was cut by 0 bases, the J end by 2 bases, with 12 bases between. The CDR3 sequence is 15 residues long. CDR3 loop: CSARDTQRYTDTQYF. The CDR3 DNA sequence: TGCAGTGCTAGAGATACACAGCGGTACACAGATACGCAGTATTTT.

V gene TRBV7-9 combines with J gene TRBJ1-2, with 7 bases identical to TRBD1. Germline CDR1 SEHNR, CDR2 FQNEAQ (reference sequence). The ends lost 5 bases at V and 5 bases at J; junction bases unmatched: 11. This CDR3 has 15 residues. CDR3 nucleotides: TGTGCCAGCAGCCTAACGGGACAGAAAGATTATGGCTACACCTTC. Translation: CASSLTGQKDYGYTF.

This clonotype was found many times. V and J are TRBV11-2 and TRBJ2-7; possibly TRBD1 for D (5 bases). CDR1 SGHAT and CDR2 FQNNGV come from the germline V gene. Trimming took 0 bases from V and 6 from J, leaving 24 bases between them. The CDR3 runs to 18 residues. CDR3 residues: CASSLDRVFGRVPSEQYF. In DNA form, the CDR3 reads TGTGCCAGCAGCTTAGATCGGGTATTTGGCAGGGTACCTAGCGAGCAGTACTTC. The full variable domain, its missing parts supplied by reference TRBV11-2 and TRBJ2-7, is EAGVAQSPRYKIIEKRQSVAFWCNPISGHATLYWYQQILGQGPKLLIQFQNNGVVDDSQLPKDRFSAERLKGVDSTLKIQPAKLEDSAVYLCASSLDRVFGRVPSEQYFGPGTRLTVT.

The CDR3 protein is CASSPAHLTEAFF. The CDR3 DNA sequence: TGTGCCAGCAGCCCGGCCCATCTTACTGAAGCTTTCTTT. The J gene is TRBJ1-1, the V gene TRBV4-2; D is ambiguous. The V gene lost 4 bases and the J gene lost 5 bases, with 11 bases spanning the gap. There are 13 residues in the CDR3. Germline CDR1 is LGHNA and CDR2 is YNFKEQ.

The V call is TRBV7-2, the J call TRBJ1-6; 11 bases line up with TRBD1. V lost 1 base, J lost 0 bases, and 8 bases stayed unmatched. The CDR3 is made up of 20 amino acids. The germline V gene has CDR1 SGHTA and CDR2 FQGNSA. For the CDR3, the DNA is TGTGCCAGCAGCTTAGGACGAGGACAGGGGGCGAGCTCCTATAATTCACCCCTCCACTTT. It encodes CASSLGRGQGASSYNSPLHF. Supplemented by reference TRBV7-2 and TRBJ1-6, the full variable domain reads GAGVSQSPSNKVTEKGKDVELRCDPISGHTALYWYRQSLGQGLEFLIYFQGNSAPDKSGLPSDRFSAERTGGSVSTLTIQRTQQEDSAVYLCASSLGRGQGASSYNSPLHFGNGTRLTVT.